This record looks at one TCR beta chain sequence and its context. This clone occurred once. The antigen it recognizes is unknown. Base qualities are not recorded, but no much larger clone differs from it by a single base. The library relied on the immunoSEQ multiplex PCR assay. TCRdb retrieved this table from immuneACCESS and kept in-frame rearrangements only. Not all clones are present; in checked studies, unresolved V genes account for under half, and no reason is known for the remainder. The sample table holds roughly 120,000 clones, of which approximately 89% were seen once. The top ten hold approximately 8% of the sample. V gives up 5 bases and J gives up 4 bases, and the segment between their germline ends measures 18 bases. Taken from the germline V gene, the CDR1 and CDR2 loops are SGHNT and YENEEA. The CDR3 holds 16 amino acids from the cysteine to the phenylalanine. Left in the record is the CDR3 DNA by itself, 48 bases read in frame from the first base.

The data originate from a study of control samples from healthy donors and cancer patients (dated by TCRdb to 2020 to 2022). Source material: blood. The source of this sequence is a woman aged 18-35 years in good health. Recombination connected TRBV11-3 to TRBJ2-4; the D segment could be TRBD2, given 5 matching bases. The CDR3 in this case is CASSDDSPRGKNIQYF. The nucleotide sequence reads as follows: TGTGCCAGCAGCGACGACTCCCCACGGGGAAAAAACATTCAGTACTTC.